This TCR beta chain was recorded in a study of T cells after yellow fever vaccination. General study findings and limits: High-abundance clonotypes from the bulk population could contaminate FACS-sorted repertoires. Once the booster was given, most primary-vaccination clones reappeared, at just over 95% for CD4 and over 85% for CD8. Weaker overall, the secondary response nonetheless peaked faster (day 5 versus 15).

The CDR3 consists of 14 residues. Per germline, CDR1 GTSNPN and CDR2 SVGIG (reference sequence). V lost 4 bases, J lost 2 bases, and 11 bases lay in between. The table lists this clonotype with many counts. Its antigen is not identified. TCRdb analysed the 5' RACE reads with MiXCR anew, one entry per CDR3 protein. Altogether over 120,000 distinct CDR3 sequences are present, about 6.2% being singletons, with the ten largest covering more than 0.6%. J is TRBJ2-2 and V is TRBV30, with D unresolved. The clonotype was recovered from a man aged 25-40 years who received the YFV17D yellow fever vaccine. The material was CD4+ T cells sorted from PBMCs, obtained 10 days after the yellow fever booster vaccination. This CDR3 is CAWKTGSNTGELFF. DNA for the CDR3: TGTGCCTGGAAGACCGGAAGCAACACCGGGGAGCTGTTTTTT.